A selection of T cell receptor beta chains follows, all from one sample in a study of T cells after posttransplantation cyclophosphamide. Here immunoSEQ multiplex PCR was the method, and the copy in TCRdb shows in-frame clones only, minus some. Found here are under 45,000 clones, no singletons; the ten largest cover approximately 5%. Input material: PBMCs. Every receptor here comes from a woman aged 45-60 years in good health and a related stem cell transplant donor. CDR3s include the opening cysteine and the closing phenylalanine or tryptophan. Fields, in order: J gene, V gene, D gene, clone size, CDR3 protein, CDR3 DNA. A D gene is named only where the DNA matches it firmly. Where a row states a size, it is once, few, many or the class of an expanded clone; other rows omit it.

TRBJ1-4	TRBV9	-	many	CASSPRRGREEKLFF	TGTGCCAGCAGCCCCCGGCGGGGGCGAGAAGAAAAACTGTTTTTT
TRBJ2-2	TRBV5-1	-	many	CASGGSGELFF	TGCGCCAGCGGGGGGTCCGGGGAGCTGTTTTTT
TRBJ1-2	TRBV28	-	many	CASSGQPPAINYGYTF	TGTGCCAGCTCCGGACAGCCGCCCGCTATTAACTATGGCTACACCTTC
TRBJ2-3	TRBV15	-	many	CATRASDFTDTQYF	TGTGCCACCAGGGCTAGCGATTTCACAGATACGCAGTATTTT
TRBJ1-1	TRBV18	-	many	CASSLGRGLEAFF	TGTGCCAGCTCACTGGGGAGGGGATTAGAAGCTTTCTTT
TRBJ1-2	TRBV18	-	many	CASSPRTGSGYTF	TGTGCCAGCTCACCACGAACAGGTTCTGGCTACACCTTC
TRBJ2-2	TRBV19	TRBD2	many	CASSIPGRGSFGELFF	TGTGCCAGTAGTATCCCCGGGAGGGGAAGTTTCGGGGAGCTGTTTTTT
TRBJ1-2	TRBV9	-	many	CASSSSPTRGFNYGYTF	TGTGCCAGCAGCTCCTCGCCTACCAGGGGCTTTAACTATGGCTACACCTTC
TRBJ1-2	TRBV6-1	TRBD1	many	CASSPLPGQGSGYTF	TGTGCCAGCAGTCCCCTCCCGGGACAGGGCTCTGGCTACACCTTC
TRBJ2-2	TRBV15	TRBD1	few	CATRQGMAGELFF	TGTGCCACCCGACAGGGGATGGCCGGGGAGCTGTTTTTT
TRBJ1-2	TRBV4-2	-	many	CASSQGRESNYGYTF	TGTGCCAGCAGCCAAGGGAGGGAATCCAACTATGGCTACACCTTC
TRBJ1-2	TRBV10-3	-	many	CAISLGHRYGYTF	TGTGCCATCTCATTGGGACATCGCTATGGCTACACCTTC
TRBJ2-6	TRBV30	-	many	CAWRGTFGSGANVLTF	TGTGCCTGGAGAGGGACATTCGGCTCTGGGGCCAACGTCCTGACTTTC
TRBJ2-7	TRBV7-2	-	many	CASSSFGGSSYEQYF	TGTGCCAGCAGCTCTTTTGGGGGGAGCTCCTACGAGCAGTACTTC
TRBJ2-7	TRBV27	-	many	CASSLSGGNEQYF	TGTGCCAGCAGTTTATCGGGCGGGAACGAGCAGTACTTC
TRBJ2-5	TRBV28	TRBD2	many	CASRIRRGGTSQTQYF	TGTGCCAGCAGAATCAGGCGGGGGGGCACCTCGCAGACCCAGTACTTC
TRBJ1-4	TRBV7-8	TRBD1	many	CASSLKGQGRTNEKLFF	TGTGCCAGCAGCTTAAAGGGACAGGGGAGAACTAATGAAAAACTGTTTTTT
TRBJ1-2	TRBV11-2	-	many	CASSLNNIYGYTF	TGTGCCAGCAGCTTAAACAACATCTATGGCTACACCTTC
TRBJ2-1	TRBV7-3	TRBD2	few	CASSLYSGLSYNEQFF	TGTGCCAGCAGCTTATATAGCGGGTTATCCTACAATGAGCAGTTCTTC
TRBJ2-7	TRBV13	TRBD1	many	CASGTGKSSEQYF	TGTGCCAGCGGGACAGGGAAATCAAGCGAGCAGTACTTC
TRBJ1-2	TRBV27	-	many	CASRSAPTLGYTF	TGTGCCAGCAGGTCGGCTCCGACTCTTGGCTACACCTTC
TRBJ2-3	TRBV9	TRBD1	many	CASSAQDRVSTDTQYF	TGTGCCAGCAGCGCTCAAGACAGGGTTAGCACAGATACGCAGTATTTT
TRBJ1-2	TRBV5-1	TRBD1	many	CASSFGTGNGYTF	TGCGCCAGCAGCTTCGGGACAGGGAATGGCTACACCTTC
TRBJ2-7	TRBV5-1	-	many	CASSLNRDEQYF	TGCGCCAGCAGCTTGAACAGGGACGAGCAGTACTTC
TRBJ2-3	TRBV11-3	TRBD2	many	CASSLGRGVTDTQYF	TGTGCCAGCAGCCTGGGGCGGGGGGTGACAGATACGCAGTATTTT
TRBJ2-3	TRBV2	TRBD1	many	CASRIDRVMTDTQYF	TGTGCCAGCAGGATCGACAGGGTGATGACAGATACGCAGTATTTT
TRBJ2-2	TRBV5-4	TRBD1	many	CASSDTDRGNTGELFF	TGTGCCAGCAGCGATACGGACAGGGGGAACACCGGGGAGCTGTTTTTT
TRBJ2-1	TRBV7-9	-	many	CASSLAPGQGLEQFF	TGTGCCAGCAGCTTAGCTCCGGGCCAGGGCTTAGAGCAGTTCTTC
TRBJ2-7	TRBV29-1	TRBD1	-	CSVERTGLGEQYF	TGCAGCGTTGAGAGGACAGGGCTGGGCGAGCAGTACTTC
TRBJ1-4	TRBV4-1	-	many	CASSQVSGANEKLFF	TGCGCCAGCAGCCAAGTTTCAGGGGCTAATGAAAAACTGTTTTTT
TRBJ2-7	TRBV27	-	few	CASSLVGAYEQYF	TGTGCCAGCAGTTTAGTAGGGGCCTACGAGCAGTACTTC